This T cell receptor beta chain comes out of a study of T-cell reconstitution after alpha-beta-depleted transplantation in children. Germline V lookup: CDR1 SGHDN, CDR2 FVKESK. Deletions cut 1 base from V and 6 bases from J, with 10 bases between. The CDR3 is made up of 13 amino acids. During its preparation, the TCRbeta library received unique molecular identifiers. TCRdb independently ran MiXCR on the PCR reads; one entry per CDR3 protein. The data show some 500,000 distinct CDR3 sequences, with around 16% seen just once and less than 4% held by the top ten. This receptor was identified in a human donor who donated a stem cell graft to a child with acute lymphoblastic leukemia. Specimen: PBMCs from the stem cell graft donor, collected from the stem cell graft. This rearrangement joins TRBV14 to TRBJ2-7, with D hard to call. DNA of the CDR3: TGTGCCAGCAGCCAAGTCACATTTTCCGAGCAGTACTTC. Protein: CASSQVTFSEQYF.